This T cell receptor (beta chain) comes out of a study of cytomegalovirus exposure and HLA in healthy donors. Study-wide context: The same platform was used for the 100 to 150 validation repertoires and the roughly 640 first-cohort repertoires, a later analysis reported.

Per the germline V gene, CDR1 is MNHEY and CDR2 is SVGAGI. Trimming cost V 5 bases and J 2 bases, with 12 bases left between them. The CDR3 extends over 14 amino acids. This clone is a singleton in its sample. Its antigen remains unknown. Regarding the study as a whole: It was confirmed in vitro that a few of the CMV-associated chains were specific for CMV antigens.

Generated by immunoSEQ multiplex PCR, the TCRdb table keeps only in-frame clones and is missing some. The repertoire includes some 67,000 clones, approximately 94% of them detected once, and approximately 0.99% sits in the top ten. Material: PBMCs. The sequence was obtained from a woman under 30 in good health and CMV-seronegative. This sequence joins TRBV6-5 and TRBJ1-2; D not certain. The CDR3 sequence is CASSNSVLNYGYTF. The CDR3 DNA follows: TGTGCCAGCAGTAATAGTGTTCTAAACTATGGCTACACCTTC.